This T cell receptor beta chain was observed in a study of Graves' ophthalmopathy and Graves' hyperthyroidism. Study in general: Peripheral blood sampling preceded any treatment and occurred at initial diagnosis.

For repertoire sequencing, the TCR beta CDR3 regions were amplified from RNA transcripts. An initial RT-PCR round employing HTBI primers preceded a second-round multiplex PCR. MiXCR, run by TCRdb on the multiplex PCR reads, gives a single entry per CDR3 protein. The sample consists of hundreds of thousands of distinct CDR3 sequences, about 44% of them appearing once. CDR1 is LNHDA and CDR2 is SQIVND in the germline V gene (reference sequence). The CDR3 runs to 15 residues. The ends lost 4 bases at V and 6 bases at J; junction bases unmatched: 9. For donors with ophthalmopathy, the disease showed moderate-to-severe activity, reached CAS ≥3 and NOSPECS ≥4, and had lasted under 3 months. Additional autoimmune diseases, uncontrolled infections, pregnancy or lactation disqualified patients. It was on clinical symptoms, serum thyroxine, TRAb, thyroid ultrasound and orbital computed tomography that diagnosis relied.

Sequencing was carried out using peripheral blood. The source of this sequence is an adult man with Graves' ophthalmopathy. This chain joins TRBV19 and TRBJ2-7; TRBD1 matches 10 bases. The CDR3 nucleotides read TGTGCCAGTAGTACTCCCCGGGACAGGGGCGGCGAGCAGTACTTC. Translation: CASSTPRDRGGEQYF. The full variable domain, in which reference TRBV19 and TRBJ2-7 provide the parts outside the CDR3, is DGGITQSPKYLFRKEGQNVTLSCEQNLNHDAMYWYRQDPGQGLRLIYYSQIVNDFQKGDIAEGYSVSREKKESFPLTVTSAQKNPTAFYLCASSTPRDRGGEQYFGPGTRLTVT.